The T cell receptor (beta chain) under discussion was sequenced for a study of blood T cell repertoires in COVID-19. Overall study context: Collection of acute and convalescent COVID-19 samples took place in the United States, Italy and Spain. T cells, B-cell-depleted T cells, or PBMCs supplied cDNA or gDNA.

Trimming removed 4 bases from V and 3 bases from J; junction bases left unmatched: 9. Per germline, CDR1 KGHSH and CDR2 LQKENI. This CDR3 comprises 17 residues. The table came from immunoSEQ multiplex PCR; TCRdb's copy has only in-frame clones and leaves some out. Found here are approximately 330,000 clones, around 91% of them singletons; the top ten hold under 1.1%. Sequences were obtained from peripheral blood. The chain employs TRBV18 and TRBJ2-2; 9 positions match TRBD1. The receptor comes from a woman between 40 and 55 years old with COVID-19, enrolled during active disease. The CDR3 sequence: CASSLIGTGTDTGELFF. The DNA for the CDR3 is TGTGCCAGCTCACTAATAGGGACAGGGACGGACACCGGGGAGCTGTTTTTT.